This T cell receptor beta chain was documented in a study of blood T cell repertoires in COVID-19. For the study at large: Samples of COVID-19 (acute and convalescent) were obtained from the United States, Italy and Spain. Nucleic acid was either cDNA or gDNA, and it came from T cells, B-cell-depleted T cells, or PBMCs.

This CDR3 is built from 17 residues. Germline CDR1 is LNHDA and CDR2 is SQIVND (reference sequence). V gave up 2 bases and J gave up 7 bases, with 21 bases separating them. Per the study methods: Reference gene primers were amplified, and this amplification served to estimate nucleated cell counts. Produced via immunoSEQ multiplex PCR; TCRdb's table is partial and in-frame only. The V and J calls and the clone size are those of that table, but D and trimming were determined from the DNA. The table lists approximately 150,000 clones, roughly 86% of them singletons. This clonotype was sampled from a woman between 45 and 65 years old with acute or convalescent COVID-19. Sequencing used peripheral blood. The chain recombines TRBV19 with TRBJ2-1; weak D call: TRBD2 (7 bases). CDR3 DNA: TGTGCCAGTAGTATATGGGCTAGCGGCCTCCAGGGGAATGAGCAGTTCTTC. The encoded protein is CASSIWASGLQGNEQFF. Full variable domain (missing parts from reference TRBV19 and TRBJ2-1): DGGITQSPKYLFRKEGQNVTLSCEQNLNHDAMYWYRQDPGQGLRLIYYSQIVNDFQKGDIAEGYSVSREKKESFPLTVTSAQKNPTAFYLCASSIWASGLQGNEQFFGPGTRLTVL.